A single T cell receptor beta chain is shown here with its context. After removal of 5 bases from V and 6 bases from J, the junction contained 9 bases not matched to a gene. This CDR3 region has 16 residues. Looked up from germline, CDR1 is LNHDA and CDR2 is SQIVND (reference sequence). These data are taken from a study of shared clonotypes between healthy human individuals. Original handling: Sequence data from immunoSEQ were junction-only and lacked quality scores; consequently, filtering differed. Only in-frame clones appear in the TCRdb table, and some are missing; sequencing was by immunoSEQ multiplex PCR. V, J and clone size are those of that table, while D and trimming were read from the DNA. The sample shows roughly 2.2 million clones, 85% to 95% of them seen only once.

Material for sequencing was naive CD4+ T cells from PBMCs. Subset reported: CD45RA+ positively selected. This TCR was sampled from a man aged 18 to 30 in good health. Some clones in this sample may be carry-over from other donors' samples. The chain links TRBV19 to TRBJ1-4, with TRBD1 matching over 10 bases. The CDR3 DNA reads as TGTGCCAGTAGTTCTCGGACCGGGACAGGGGATGAAAAACTGTTTTTT. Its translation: CASSSRTGTGDEKLFF.